The TCR beta chain under discussion was sequenced for a study of control samples from healthy donors and cancer patients. V was trimmed by 4 bases and J by 6 bases, leaving 16 bases between them. This CDR3 spans 14 amino acids. Looked up from germline, CDR1 is SGHDT and CDR2 is YYEEEE. The data were produced by immunoSEQ multiplex PCR, yet TCRdb's version contains in-frame clones alone and is incomplete. The sample shows about 160,000 clones, 90% to 95% of them seen only once. The origin of this receptor is a man aged 60 to 69 with colorectal cancer. The material sequenced was PBMCs. The rearrangement uses TRBV5-6 and TRBJ1-2; D not certain. The CDR3 loop reads CASSHPPNGHGYTF. In DNA form, the CDR3 reads TGTGCCAGCAGCCACCCCCCGAATGGACATGGCTACACCTTC.